This TCR beta chain was recovered during a study of T cells in localized non-small cell lung cancer. In germline, CDR1 is SGHTA, CDR2 FQGTGA. The CDR3 has 13 amino acids. Trimming removed 1 base from V and 3 bases from J, with 6 bases in between. Overall study results and limits: Adjacent lung held a median roughly 60 of the top 100 tumor clones.

The assay was immunoSEQ multiplex PCR, and TCRdb's table has in-frame clones only and misses some. The profile covers about 70,000 clones, with roughly nine tenths appearing a single time and around a fifth taken by the ten largest. Remarks on this clone: Its antigen is undetermined.

The genes are TRBV7-3 and TRBJ1-1; D remains unclear. The clonotype comes from a male donor older than 55 with stage III squamous cell lung carcinoma. This specimen consisted of peripheral blood, obtained before any cancer treatment. As DNA, the CDR3 is TGTGCCAGCAGCTTAAGTCCGCACACTGAAGCTTTCTTT. Its translation is CASSLSPHTEAFF.